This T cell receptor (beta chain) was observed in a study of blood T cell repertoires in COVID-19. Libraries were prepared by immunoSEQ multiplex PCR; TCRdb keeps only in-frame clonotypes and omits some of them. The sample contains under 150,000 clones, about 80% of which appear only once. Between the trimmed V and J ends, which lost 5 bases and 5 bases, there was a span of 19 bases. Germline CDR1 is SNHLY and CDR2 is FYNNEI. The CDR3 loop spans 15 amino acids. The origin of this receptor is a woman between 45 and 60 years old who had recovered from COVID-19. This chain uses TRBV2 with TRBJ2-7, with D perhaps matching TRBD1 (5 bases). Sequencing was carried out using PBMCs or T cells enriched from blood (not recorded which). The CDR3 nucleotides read TGTGCCAGCAGTCCTAGGACATCCCCCGGCAACGAGCAGTACTTC. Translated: CASSPRTSPGNEQYF. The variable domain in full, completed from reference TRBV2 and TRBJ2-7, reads EPEVTQTPSHQVTQMGQEVILRCVPISNHLYFYWYRQILGQKVEFLVSFYNNEISEKSEIFDDQFSVERPDGSNFTLKIRSTKLEDSAMYFCASSPRTSPGNEQYFGPGTRLTVT.